Detailed here is one TCR beta chain. TCRdb used MiXCR to reprocess the RT-PCR reads, holding one entry per CDR3 protein. Among 150,000 to 250,000 distinct CDR3 sequences listed, around two fifths were seen once. The data were obtained in a study of patients and donors after allogeneic stem cell transplantation. Trimming pared 0 bases from V and 8 bases from J, leaving 13 bases between. CDR3 length equals 15 residues. Per the germline V gene, CDR1 is MGHRA and CDR2 is YSYEKL. The V and J genes are TRBV4-1 and TRBJ1-4; D not resolved. The sequence was obtained from a human donor who was either an allogeneic HSCT recipient or a stem cell or donor lymphocyte infusion donor (not recorded which). It is not recorded whose cells these are; they may come from a transplant donor. The specimen was blood, either unsorted or a sorted T cell fraction (not recorded which). Here the CDR3 reads CASSQDEGIREKLFF. CDR3 DNA sequence: TGCGCCAGCAGCCAAGATGAGGGTATTCGGGAAAAACTGTTTTTT.